This T cell receptor beta chain came from a study of blood T cell repertoires in COVID-19. The wider study: Some COVID-19 samples were acute and others convalescent; all came from the United States, Italy and Spain.

Some clones are missing from TCRdb's copy, which holds only in-frame ones; the method was immunoSEQ multiplex PCR. The profile shows 200,000 to 250,000 clones, 80% to 90% of them singletons. The CDR3 has 15 residues. Trimming took 2 bases from V and 9 from J; bases not matched to a gene: 9. The germline V gene has CDR1 SGHNT and CDR2 YYREEE (reference sequence). The Seattle site enrolled patients during active infection and followed them longitudinally. The genes are TRBV5-4 and TRBJ2-1; TRBD2 matches 9 bases. The receptor's source is a woman of 80 years or more with COVID-19, enrolled during active disease. The sequenced material came from peripheral blood. This chain's CDR3 is CASSFGLAGSGEQFF. CDR3 DNA: TGTGCCAGCAGCTTTGGGCTAGCGGGGTCGGGTGAGCAGTTCTTC.